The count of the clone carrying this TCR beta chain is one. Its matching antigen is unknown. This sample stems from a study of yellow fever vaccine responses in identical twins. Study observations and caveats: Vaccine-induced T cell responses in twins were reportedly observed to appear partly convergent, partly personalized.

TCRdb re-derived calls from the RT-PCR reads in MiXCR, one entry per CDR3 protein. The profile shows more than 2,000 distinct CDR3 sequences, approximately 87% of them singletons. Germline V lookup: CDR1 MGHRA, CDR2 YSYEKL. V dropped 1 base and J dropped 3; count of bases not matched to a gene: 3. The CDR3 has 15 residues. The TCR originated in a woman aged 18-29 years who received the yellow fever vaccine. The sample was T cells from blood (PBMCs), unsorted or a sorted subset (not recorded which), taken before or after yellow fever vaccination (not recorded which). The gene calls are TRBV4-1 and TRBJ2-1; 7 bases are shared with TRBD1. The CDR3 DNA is TGCGCCAGCAGCCAAGGACAGGGCCTCTACAATGAGCAGTTCTTC. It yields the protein CASSQGQGLYNEQFF.